Presented here are 18 T cell receptor beta chains from one specimen sequenced in a study of cytomegalovirus exposure and HLA in healthy donors. Repertoires were generated with immunoSEQ multiplex PCR, while TCRdb's copy carries only in-frame clones and drops some. In the table there are some 84,000 clones, approximately 91% of which are singletons. The sequenced sample consisted of PBMCs. These TCRs come from a man aged 25 to 45 in good health and CMV-seronegative.

A single count supports this clone. The chain employs TRBV11-2 and TRBJ2-1; 7 bases fit TRBD1. Trimming removed 4 bases from V and 2 bases from J; junction bases left unmatched: 5. The CDR3 contains 15 residues. In germline, CDR1 is SGHAT, CDR2 FQNNGV. The CDR3 is CASSSIGQAYNEQFF. In DNA form, the CDR3 reads TGTGCCAGCAGCTCGATCGGACAGGCCTACAATGAGCAGTTCTTC.

J is TRBJ2-7 and V is TRBV4-1; tentatively, D is TRBD1 (5 bases). Between the trimmed V and J ends, which lost 0 bases and 7 bases, there was a span of 19 bases. The CDR3 runs to 16 residues. Germline V CDR1 and CDR2: MGHRA, YSYEKL. CDR3 loop: CASSQDFYFGQPEQYF. CDR3 coding DNA: TGCGCCAGCAGCCAAGATTTCTATTTTGGACAACCGGAGCAGTACTTC.

The chain carries TRBV7-9 and TRBJ1-1; 8 bases agree with TRBD1. The trim removed 6 bases at V and 5 bases at J, leaving 5 bases unmatched. The CDR3 has 13 amino acids. Germline-derived CDR1 and CDR2 are SEHNR and FQNEAQ (reference sequence). As DNA, the CDR3 is TGTGCCAGCAGAGATACAGGGGGGACTGAAGCTTTCTTT. It specifies CASRDTGGTEAFF.

The chain couples TRBV10-2 to TRBJ2-7; D perhaps matches TRBD1 (6 bases). Germline lookup yields CDR1 WSHSY and CDR2 SAAADI. The CDR3 is made up of 13 amino acids. V was clipped by 3 bases and J by 5 bases, with 11 bases between them. The CDR3 nucleotides are TGCGCCAGCAGTGACAGGGGTTGGGACGAGCAGTACTTC. It translates to CASSDRGWDEQYF.

The chain is built from TRBV6-6 and TRBJ1-6, with D hard to call. Germline V gives CDR1 MNHNY, CDR2 SVGAGI (reference sequence). The CDR3 extends over 12 amino acids. Trimming stripped 2 bases from V and 9 bases from J, with 5 bases between. The DNA of the CDR3 is TGTGCCAGCAGTTACGAGTTTTCACCCCTCCACTTT. Translating it yields CASSYEFSPLHF.

The chain has TRBV27 and TRBJ2-2; the D gene is possibly TRBD2 (6 bases). The germline V gene has CDR1 MNHEY and CDR2 SMNVEV (reference sequence). V shed 5 bases and J shed 5 bases, with 12 bases lying between them. The CDR3 consists of 14 residues. The CDR3 region is CASSAGSLTGELFF. The CDR3 DNA sequence: TGTGCCAGCAGTGCGGGAAGTCTGACCGGGGAGCTGTTTTTT.

This chain links TRBV9 with TRBJ2-7, with 11 bases identical to TRBD2. Looked up from germline, CDR1 is SGDLS and CDR2 is YYNGEE. There are 14 residues in the CDR3. After removal of 3 bases from V and 5 bases from J, the junction contained 4 bases not matched to a gene. CDR3 sequence reads: CASSATSGVHEQYF. The CDR3 DNA is TGTGCCAGCAGCGCGACTAGCGGGGTCCACGAGCAGTACTTC.

In this sample, this clone turned up once. J is TRBJ1-2 and V is TRBV28, with no clear D. Germline V gives CDR1 MDHEN, CDR2 SYDVKM. This CDR3 has 16 amino acids. Trimming took off 4 bases at V and 7 bases at J, with 22 bases between the two ends. This chain's CDR3 is CASSSRAPRDYGGYTF. CDR3 DNA: TGTGCCAGCAGTTCCCGGGCCCCGAGGGATTATGGTGGCTACACCTTC.

This rearrangement joins TRBV29-1 to TRBJ2-1; 7 positions match TRBD2. Germline assignment: CDR1 SQVTM and CDR2 ANQGSEA. This CDR3 is built from 13 residues. The junction had 7 bases not matched to a gene; V was cut back by 4 bases and J by 7 bases. The CDR3 protein is CSVALAVMNEQFF. CDR3 coding DNA: TGCAGCGTTGCTCTAGCGGTTATGAATGAGCAGTTCTTC.

CDR3 amino acids: CASSGTGHTGESFF. CDR3 DNA: TGTGCCAGCAGTGGGACGGGACACACCGGGGAATCTTTCTTT. This chain connects TRBV6-1 to TRBJ1-1; TRBD1 might be the D (6 bases). Trimming left V 4 bases short and J 12 bases short, with 21 bases between. The CDR3 has 14 residues. Germline loops: CDR1 MNHNS, CDR2 SASEGT.

The J gene is TRBJ1-2, the V gene TRBV6-5, with D unresolved. The CDR3 has 12 amino acids. Germline loops: CDR1 MNHEY, CDR2 SVGAGI. Trimming stripped 6 bases from V and 6 bases from J, with 11 bases between. This CDR3 is CASRGRSDGYTF. Here the CDR3 DNA reads TGTGCCAGCAGGGGGAGGTCGGATGGCTACACCTTC.

This chain links TRBV5-1 with TRBJ2-6; D perhaps matches TRBD2 (5 bases). CDR3 length: 15 residues. V gave up 4 bases and J gave up 0 bases, with 8 bases separating them. In germline, CDR1 is SGHRS, CDR2 YFSETQ. The CDR3: CASSLTNSGANVLTF. The CDR3 DNA sequence: TGCGCCAGCAGCCTGACTAACTCTGGGGCCAACGTCCTGACTTTC.

The chain links TRBV6-1 to TRBJ1-5, with D hard to call. The CDR3 runs to 16 residues. Germline CDR1 and CDR2: MNHNS and SASEGT. V lost 4 bases and J lost 0, with 13 bases in between. The CDR3 spells CASSAGRGYSNQPQHF. The DNA for the CDR3 is TGTGCCAGCAGTGCCGGACGGGGATATAGCAATCAGCCCCAGCATTTT.

The V gene is TRBV7-6, the J gene TRBJ2-7; D unresolved. The germline gives CDR1 SGHVS, CDR2 FNYEAQ. The length of the CDR3 is 14 residues. V was pared by 1 base and J by 0 bases, with 7 bases between. The CDR3 DNA is TGTGCCAGCAGCTTAGGACTCCACTCCTACGAGCAGTACTTC. It codes for CASSLGLHSYEQYF. The full variable domain, its missing parts supplied by reference TRBV7-6 and TRBJ2-7, is GAGVSQSPRYKVTKRGQDVALRCDPISGHVSLYWYRQALGQGPEFLTYFNYEAQQDKSGLPNDRFSAERPEGSISTLTIQRTEQRDSAMYRCASSLGLHSYEQYFGPGTRLTVT.

The chain joins TRBV5-1 to TRBJ2-3, with TRBD1 matching 7 bases. The CDR3 sequence is 14 residues long. Germline V gene data show CDR1 as SGHRS and CDR2 as YFSETQ. The V segment lost 4 bases and the J segment 4 bases; nucleotides outside the gene matches: 6. CDR3 in amino acids: CASSLQGVADTQYF. The CDR3 bases are TGCGCCAGCAGCCTCCAGGGGGTGGCAGATACGCAGTATTTT.

The chain joins TRBV19 to TRBJ2-2, with a weak D call TRBD1 (5 bases). From germline, CDR1 is LNHDA and CDR2 SQIVND (reference sequence). Deletions cut 6 bases from V and 5 bases from J, with 10 bases between. This CDR3 is 13 amino acids long. The CDR3 region is CASRQGWTGELFF. CDR3 sequence (DNA): TGTGCCAGTAGGCAGGGATGGACCGGGGAGCTGTTTTTT.

This clone was seen a single time. The chain links TRBV7-9 to TRBJ1-1; D possibly corresponds to TRBD1 (6 bases). This CDR3 contains 14 residues. Germline CDR1 reads SEHNR; CDR2 reads FQNEAQ (reference sequence). The germline V and J ends were trimmed by 6 bases and 1 base, with 12 bases remaining between them. The CDR3 nucleotides are TGTGCCAGCAGTCAAACAGGGTCGAACACTGAAGCTTTCTTT. This translates into CASSQTGSNTEAFF. The variable domain in full, completed from reference TRBV7-9 and TRBJ1-1, reads DTGVSQNPRHKITKRGQNVTFRCDPISEHNRLYWYRQTLGQGPEFLTYFQNEAQLEKSRLLSDRFSAERPKGSFSTLEIQRTEQGDSAMYLCASSQTGSNTEAFFGQGTRLTVV.

The V call is TRBV28, the J call TRBJ2-5; maybe TRBD1 (6 bases). Germline CDR1 is MDHEN and CDR2 is SYDVKM. V lost 6 bases and J lost 1, with 18 bases in between. The CDR3 totals 16 residues. DNA for the CDR3: TGTGCCAGCAGATCAACAGGGCGTGAAATCCAAGAGACCCAGTACTTC. Translated: CASRSTGREIQETQYF.